The 24 T cell receptor beta chains given below trace back to one sample, sequenced in a study of T cell responses to AZD1222 COVID-19 vaccine. Using immunoSEQ multiplex PCR, the repertoire was profiled, and TCRdb retains in-frame clones only, with some absent. Altogether some 110,000 clones are present, about 80% being singletons, with the ten largest covering approximately 9.4%. Here the sequenced sample was peripheral blood, taken on day 0 of AZD1222 vaccination. All receptors come from an adult in good health.

The CDR3 spells CASSSGGSSYNEQFF. Written as DNA, the CDR3 is TGTGCCAGCAGCTCCGGGGGCAGCTCCTACAATGAGCAGTTCTTC. The chain has TRBV9 and TRBJ2-1; D possibly uses TRBD1 or TRBD2 (6 bases each). This CDR3 comprises 15 residues. Looked up from germline, CDR1 is SGDLS and CDR2 is YYNGEE. Trimming cost V 4 bases and J 0 bases, with 11 bases left between them.

The chain couples TRBV7-2 to TRBJ1-5, with a possible D match to TRBD1 (6 bases). The CDR3 extends over 15 amino acids. The ends were cut back, 6 bases at V and 3 bases at J, with 15 bases in the middle. From germline, CDR1 is SGHTA and CDR2 FQGNSA. The CDR3 loop is CASSLVSGANQPQHF. The CDR3 DNA sequence: TGTGCCAGCAGTCTAGTATCAGGGGCCAATCAGCCCCAGCATTTT.

V gene TRBV11-3 combines with J gene TRBJ2-1; 8 bases align to TRBD2. Germline-derived CDR1 and CDR2 are SGHNT and YENEEA. With 6 bases clipped from V and 15 bases from J, the junction kept 13 bases outside the gene matches. The CDR3 contains 13 residues. CDR3 protein: CASSKRAGDVLFF. The CDR3 nucleotides are TGTGCCAGCAGTAAAAGAGCGGGAGATGTGCTGTTCTTC.

The J gene is TRBJ1-4, the V gene TRBV7-9; D is uncertain. V lost 5 bases, J lost 3 bases, and 16 bases lay in between. CDR1 and CDR2 from the germline V gene are SEHNR and FQNEAQ (reference sequence). This CDR3 has 16 amino acids. DNA of the CDR3: TGTGCCAGCAGCCCTCATCCGCGGGTCTCTAATGAAAAACTGTTTTTT. Protein product: CASSPHPRVSNEKLFF.

The J gene is TRBJ1-5, the V gene TRBV11-2; D gene uncertain. The V end lost 1 base, the J end lost 3 bases, and 10 bases lay between the germline ends. Germline V gene lookup returns CDR1 SGHAT and CDR2 FQNNGV. CDR3 length: 15 residues. The CDR3 region has the DNA TGTGCCAGCAGCTTAGTTCGCCAGGACAATCAGCCCCAGCATTTT. The encoded protein is CASSLVRQDNQPQHF. Full variable domain (remainder filled in from reference TRBV11-2 and TRBJ1-5): EAGVAQSPRYKIIEKRQSVAFWCNPISGHATLYWYQQILGQGPKLLIQFQNNGVVDDSQLPKDRFSAERLKGVDSTLKIQPAKLEDSAVYLCASSLVRQDNQPQHFGDGTRLSIL.

The sample holds one count of this clone. The chain combines TRBV5-6 with TRBJ1-4; D possibly corresponds to TRBD1 (6 bases). The CDR3 covers 16 residues. In germline, CDR1 is SGHDT, CDR2 YYEEEE. With 0 bases removed from V and 0 bases from J, the gap between germline ends came to 9 bases. CDR3 DNA: TGTGCCAGCAGCTTGGGGAGGACAGCAACTAATGAAAAACTGTTTTTT. Amino acids: CASSLGRTATNEKLFF.

This chain joins TRBV28 and TRBJ1-5; 8 bases align to TRBD1. The CDR3 runs 15 residues. CDR1 and CDR2 from the germline V gene are MDHEN and SYDVKM. Trimming at V came to 4 bases and at J to 4 bases, leaving 6 bases not matched to a gene. CDR3 in DNA: TGTGCCAGCAGTTCCCAGGGGGCGGGAAATCAGCCCCAGCATTTT. This sequence encodes CASSSQGAGNQPQHF.

The chain uses TRBV6-5 and TRBJ2-5; 11 bases fit TRBD2. CDR1 and CDR2 (germline): MNHEY, SVGAGI. This CDR3 region has 15 residues. V lost 8 bases and J lost 3; bases outside the gene matches: 8. CDR3 protein: CASSLAGVSKETQYF. The CDR3 coding sequence is TGTGCCAGCTCACTAGCGGGAGTTTCGAAAGAGACCCAGTACTTC.

The chain couples TRBV4-1 to TRBJ2-7; TRBD2 matches 13 bases. The length of the CDR3 is 16 residues. V lost 4 bases and J lost 3; bases outside the gene matches: 6. CDR1 is MGHRA and CDR2 is YSYEKL in the germline V gene. The CDR3 DNA reads as TGCGCCAGCAGCCCGGAGGGACTAGCGGGGATCTACGAGCAGTACTTC. This translates into CASSPEGLAGIYEQYF.

This sequence joins TRBV6-6 and TRBJ2-7; tentative D call: TRBD2 (6 bases). Germline CDR1 and CDR2: MNHNY and SVGAGI (reference sequence). The CDR3 runs to 16 residues. Trimming left V 4 bases short and J 1 base short, with 17 bases between. The DNA for the CDR3 is TGTGCCAGCAGTTCTACTGCCCTGGGGGGTTCCTACGAGCAGTACTTC. Protein sequence: CASSSTALGGSYEQYF.

There are a few counts of this clone. The CDR3 DNA follows: TGTGCCAGCAGCCTAAGAGCTGTACAGAGTCTTACTAATGAAAAACTGTTTTTT. It codes for CASSLRAVQSLTNEKLFF. The chain recombines TRBV4-2 with TRBJ1-4; no clear D gene. V lost 4 bases, J lost 2 bases, and 20 bases lay in between. The CDR3 runs 18 residues. CDR1 and CDR2 from the germline V gene are LGHNA and YNFKEQ.

The chain links TRBV27 to TRBJ2-4; the match to TRBD2 covers 11 bases. With V trimmed by 3 bases and J by 9 bases, 10 bases remained unmatched. Germline V gives CDR1 MNHEY, CDR2 SMNVEV (reference sequence). This CDR3 spans 16 amino acids. The CDR3 loop is CASSFGLAGGGRIQYF. In DNA form, the CDR3 reads TGTGCCAGCAGTTTTGGCCTAGCGGGAGGAGGACGCATTCAGTACTTC.

The rearrangement links TRBV28 to TRBJ1-2; D is undetermined. Per the germline V gene, CDR1 is MDHEN and CDR2 is SYDVKM. V was shortened by 11 bases and J by 2 bases, with 12 bases between the two germline ends. This CDR3 region has 12 residues. The CDR3 sequence is CAYAEGNYGYTF. DNA of the CDR3: TGTGCCTACGCGGAGGGAAACTATGGCTACACCTTC.

This chain links TRBV19 with TRBJ2-1; D unresolved. The ends were cut back, 10 bases at V and 4 bases at J, with 20 bases in the middle. From germline, CDR1 is LNHDA and CDR2 SQIVND (reference sequence). The CDR3 totals 15 residues. CDR3 amino acids: CAITHGSIIYNEQFF. The CDR3 coding sequence is TGTGCCATTACGCACGGAAGCATAATATACAATGAGCAGTTCTTC.

The V and J genes are TRBV7-2 and TRBJ2-3, with 9 bases identical to TRBD2. The CDR3 spans 16 residues. Germline lookup yields CDR1 SGHTA and CDR2 FQGNSA. The V segment lost 5 bases and the J segment 0 bases; nucleotides outside the gene matches: 6. The CDR3 region is CASSLASGVSTDTQYF. The DNA of the CDR3 is TGTGCCAGCAGCCTCGCTAGCGGGGTGAGCACAGATACGCAGTATTTT.

The chain uses TRBV18 and TRBJ2-1; TRBD1 aligns across 7 bases. From germline, CDR1 is KGHSH and CDR2 LQKENI. This CDR3 comprises 16 residues. Unmatched junction bases numbered 7, after V lost 5 bases and J lost 0 bases. CDR3 sequence (DNA): TGTGCCAGCTCAACAACCGGGACAGCCTCCTACAATGAGCAGTTCTTC. Translating gives CASSTTGTASYNEQFF.

This chain's CDR3 is CASSPAAQSYNEQFF. The DNA for the CDR3 is TGCGCCAGCAGCCCAGCGGCACAATCCTACAATGAGCAGTTCTTC. The rearrangement joins TRBV5-1 to TRBJ2-1, with D maybe TRBD2 (5 bases). This CDR3 region has 15 residues. The germline CDR1 and CDR2 sequences are SGHRS and YFSETQ. Trimming took off 4 bases at V and 1 base at J, with 12 bases between the two ends.

V gene TRBV14 combines with J gene TRBJ2-1; 11 positions match TRBD1. The V gene end was trimmed by 4 bases and the J gene end by 9 bases; junction bases not matched to a gene: 8. Germline CDR1 reads SGHDN; CDR2 reads FVKESK. The CDR3 has 15 amino acids. Written as DNA, the CDR3 is TGTGCCAGCAGCCTTACCCGGACAGGGGGCCGTGAGCAGTTCTTC. As protein: CASSLTRTGGREQFF.

The chain joins TRBV21-1 to TRBJ2-3; TRBD2 is the table's D call and was not checked against the DNA. TRBV21-1 is recorded as a pseudogene. The CDR3 sequence is 20 residues long. CDR3: CASSKAHLKQRGGGADTQYF. CDR3 sequence (DNA): TGTGCCAGCAGCAAAGCACATCTGAAACAGCGGGGGGGCGGAGCGGATACGCAGTATTTT.

The chain links TRBV21-1 to TRBJ1-1. TRBV21-1 is annotated as a pseudogene. This CDR3 has 11 amino acids. Here the CDR3 DNA reads TGTGCCAGACCGAGAGACACTGAAGCTTTCTTT. Its translation is CARPRDTEAFF.

The rearrangement links TRBV7-9 to TRBJ1-2; the D gene is possibly TRBD1 (5 bases). V was clipped by 5 bases and J by 6 bases, with 13 bases between them. This CDR3 contains 13 residues. Per germline, CDR1 SEHNR and CDR2 FQNEAQ (reference sequence). The DNA of the CDR3 is TGTGCCAGCAGCCCGCGGGGCACGGATGGCTACACCTTC. Translation gives CASSPRGTDGYTF.

The rearrangement uses TRBV18 and TRBJ1-1; D remains unclear. V shed 5 bases and J shed 3 bases, with 10 bases lying between them. This CDR3 spans 13 amino acids. Germline V gene lookup returns CDR1 KGHSH and CDR2 LQKENI. CDR3 region: CASSANGDTEAFF. CDR3 bases: TGTGCCAGCTCAGCAAACGGAGACACTGAAGCTTTCTTT.

The V and J genes are TRBV6-5 and TRBJ2-1, with 10 positions matching TRBD2. J was trimmed by 3 bases and V by 3 bases; bases with no gene match: 2. This CDR3 is 15 amino acids long. From germline, CDR1 is MNHEY and CDR2 SVGAGI. The DNA for the CDR3 is TGTGCCAGCAGTTATCTAGCGGGGGACTACAATGAGCAGTTCTTC. As protein: CASSYLAGDYNEQFF.

Remarks on this clone: This sample also contains other DNA sequences that code for the same CDR3. The chain combines TRBV28 with TRBJ1-5; TRBD1 aligns across 9 bases. Germline V gene lookup returns CDR1 MDHEN and CDR2 SYDVKM. This CDR3 spans 14 amino acids. V gave up 4 bases and J gave up 6 bases; unmatched junction bases: 4. Here the CDR3 DNA reads TGTGCCAGCAGTTCGGGACAGGGAACTCAGCCCCAGCATTTT. Encoded protein: CASSSGQGTQPQHF.